This T cell receptor (beta chain) was identified in a study of blood T cell repertoires in COVID-19 (TCRdb year 2020). About the full investigation: Collaborator samples came from the United States, Italy and Spain and covered acute and convalescent phases of COVID-19. The material from the prospective study consisted of cDNA or gDNA derived from T cells, B-cell-depleted T cells, or PBMCs. Subjects who had been exposed to COVID-19, were actively infected with it, or had recovered from it provided the deeply sampled blood TCRbeta repertoires that made up the dataset. The repertoires were released in a freely available public database meant as a resource for research on the immune response to SARS-CoV-2. The samples were drawn from the first 160 participants of the ongoing ImmuneRACE study and from roughly 1,300 subjects provided by 6 global collaborators. Sample metadata almost always included a de-identified subject ID, COVID-19 status, age in years and sex. Where available, HLA class I and class II types were obtained from metadata supplied by the sample provider rather than from assay-based typing.

The investigation overall reported the following: The amount of clinical and demographic metadata varied by source and participant and was provided uncurated.

Each collaborating institution followed its own protocols to collect whole blood in K2EDTA tubes. For TCRbeta analysis, collaborator samples were shipped as frozen whole blood, as isolated PBMCs, or as DNA extracted from either sample type. The CDR3 starts with the cysteine, ends with the phenylalanine, and has 15 residues. CDR3 DNA only is kept here, 45 bases in frame from base 1. For CDR1 and CDR2, the germline V gene lists SGHTA and FQGNSA. V trim: 4 bases; J trim: 4 bases; unmatched bases: 6. As to this clone: Its antigen target is currently unknown. No quality values exist for individual bases; no much larger clone is one base distant.

TCRbeta CDR3 regions were amplified from genomic DNA by means of the immunoSEQ Assay, a bias-controlled multiplex PCR. On the authors' methods: The number of nucleated cells in each sample was estimated from the amplification of reference gene primers within the assay. To quantify the absolute abundance of each unique TCRbeta CDR3 rearrangement, sequence reads were collapsed and filtered. For each sample, productive Simpson clonality was calculated by taking the square root of Simpson's diversity index across productive rearrangements. This immuneACCESS table, as held by TCRdb, lists in-frame sequences with V and J called but not all clones. Of the missing ones, under half trace to an unresolved V gene in checked studies; the others have no known cause. V and J calls and clone size are as listed in that table; D and trimming were resolved from the DNA. Counted in this sample were 25,000 to 35,000 clones; 68% of them appeared once. Around 16% of the sample lies in the top ten.

Sequenced: peripheral blood. The receptor comes from a human donor in a cohort sampled during active COVID-19. Here the chain combines TRBV7-2 and TRBJ1-2; 10 junctional bases match TRBD1. The CDR3 sequence is CASSSPGQGLYGYTF. The DNA sequence follows: TGTGCCAGCAGCTCACCGGGACAGGGGCTCTATGGCTACACCTTC.